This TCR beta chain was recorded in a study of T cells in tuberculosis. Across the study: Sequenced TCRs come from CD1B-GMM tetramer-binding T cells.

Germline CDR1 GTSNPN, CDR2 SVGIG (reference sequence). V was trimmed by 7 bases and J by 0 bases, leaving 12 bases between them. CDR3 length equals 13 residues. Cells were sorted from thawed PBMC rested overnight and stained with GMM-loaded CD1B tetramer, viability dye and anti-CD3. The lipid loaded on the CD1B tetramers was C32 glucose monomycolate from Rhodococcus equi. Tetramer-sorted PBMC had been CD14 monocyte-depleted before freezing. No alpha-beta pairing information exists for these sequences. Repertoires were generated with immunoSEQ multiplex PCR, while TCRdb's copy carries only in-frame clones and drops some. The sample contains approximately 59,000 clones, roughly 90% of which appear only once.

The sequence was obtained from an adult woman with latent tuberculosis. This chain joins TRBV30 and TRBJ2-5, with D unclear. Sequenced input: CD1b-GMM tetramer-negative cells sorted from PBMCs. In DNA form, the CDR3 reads TGTGCCTTACTTCTTACGTACCAAGAGACCCAGTACTTC. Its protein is CALLLTYQETQYF.